A single sample is the source of the 4 T cell receptor beta chains below, sequenced in a study of T cell repertoires in cytomegalovirus infection. One entry per CDR3 protein results from TCRdb running MiXCR on the reads. The table lists about 830,000 distinct CDR3 sequences, about 31% of them singletons, with 9.5% to 15% in the top ten. These receptors are not linked to any known antigen. The source was cultured CD8+ T cells from PBMCs, collected from culture after CMV antigen stimulation. The receptors here all came from a human donor in good health (CMV status not recorded). Some clones in this sample may be carry-over from other donors' samples.

This clonotype was seen a few times. The CDR3 DNA follows: TGCGCCAGCCTCCGGTCACAGGACAGCGCCTCTCCGGTCAATCAGCCCCAGCATTTT. Amino acids: CASLRSQDSASPVNQPQHF. The chain couples TRBV23-1 to TRBJ1-5, with D possibly TRBD1 on 6 matching bases. TRBV23-1 is recorded as an ORF, its role being uncertain. The CDR3 contains 19 residues. Between the trimmed V and J ends, which lost 8 bases and 3 bases, there was a span of 29 bases.

To note about this clonotype: A much more abundant neighbour one base away suggests this may be a read error. This chain links TRBV7-2 with TRBJ1-2, with no clear D. The V gene's germline CDR1 is SGHTA and CDR2 FQGNSA. The CDR3 extends over 15 amino acids. The CDR3 protein is CANSLAQPVGYGYTF. CDR3 coding DNA: TGTGCCAACAGCTTAGCCCAACCGGTGGGGTATGGCTACACCTTC.

At least ten counts were recorded for this clonotype. The chain combines TRBV5-6 with TRBJ2-2; TRBD1 aligns across 7 bases. This CDR3 has 16 amino acids. The germline V gene encodes CDR1 SGHDT and CDR2 YYEEEE. Germline trimming cut 4 bases from V and 7 bases from J; bases unmatched to any gene: 13. The CDR3 DNA reads as TGTGCCAGCAGCCCAACCGACAGGGCGGTTGACGGGGAGCTGTTTTTT. This sequence encodes CASSPTDRAVDGELFF.

About this clonotype: This could be a read error, since a much larger clone is one nucleotide away. No conserved phenylalanine or tryptophan ends this CDR3, so it is likely a read error. The J gene is TRBJ1-2, the V gene TRBV7-2, with TRBD1 as a possible D gene (5 bases). This CDR3 is built from 13 residues. Trimming cost V 5 bases and J 5 bases, with 12 bases left between them. Looked up from germline, CDR1 is SGHTA and CDR2 is FQGNSA. CDR3 residues: CASSARDVYGYTI. The CDR3 region has the DNA TGTGCCAGCAGCGCCCGGGACGTATATGGCTACACCATC.